The 10 T cell receptor beta chains below were found in one sample sequenced in a study of cytomegalovirus exposure and HLA in healthy donors. Primers included in the PCR were 60 Vbeta and 13 Jbeta primers. TCRdb's copy holds only in-frame clones and misses some; the assay was immunoSEQ multiplex PCR. The sample has over 85,000 clones, under 85% seen once. The sample taken for sequencing was PBMCs. The receptor source for this set is a man aged 25 to 40 in good health and CMV-seropositive.

CDR3 DNA sequence: TGTGCCTGGAGTCCGGGACAGGGTAATCAGCCCCAGCATTTT. Translated, it gives CAWSPGQGNQPQHF. The V and J genes are TRBV30 and TRBJ1-5; TRBD1 matches 9 bases. Germline V gene data show CDR1 as GTSNPN and CDR2 as SVGIG (reference sequence). J lost 4 bases, V lost 2 bases, and 3 bases had no gene match. This CDR3 contains 14 residues. The full variable domain, with the rest looked up from reference TRBV30 and TRBJ1-5, is SQTIHQWPATLVQPVGSPLSLECTVEGTSNPNLYWYRQAAGRGLQLLFYSVGIGQISSEVPQNLSASRPQDRQFILSSKKLLLSDSGFYLCAWSPGQGNQPQHFGDGTRLSIL.

The chain couples TRBV7-8 to TRBJ2-1; 8 bases align to TRBD2. V lost 6 bases to trimming and J lost 4 bases; unmatched junction nucleotides: 8. From germline, CDR1 is SGHVS and CDR2 FQNEAQ. This CDR3 contains 15 residues. The CDR3: CASRSSGGPYNEQFF. The CDR3 DNA is TGTGCCAGCAGGTCAAGCGGGGGACCATACAATGAGCAGTTCTTC.

The chain combines TRBV19 with TRBJ1-5; D is uncertain. This CDR3 spans 15 amino acids. Germline loops: CDR1 LNHDA, CDR2 SQIVND (reference sequence). Deletions cut 4 bases from V and 3 bases from J, with 13 bases between. CDR3 loop: CASSNRHSLNQPQHF. In nucleotides, the CDR3 is TGTGCCAGTAGTAACCGGCACAGCCTCAATCAGCCCCAGCATTTT. Supplemented by reference TRBV19 and TRBJ1-5, the full variable domain reads DGGITQSPKYLFRKEGQNVTLSCEQNLNHDAMYWYRQDPGQGLRLIYYSQIVNDFQKGDIAEGYSVSREKKESFPLTVTSAQKNPTAFYLCASSNRHSLNQPQHFGDGTRLSIL.

The gene calls are TRBV5-1 and TRBJ2-7; 7 bases are shared with TRBD2. The CDR3 is 12 amino acids. Trimming at V came to 4 bases and at J to 3 bases, leaving 1 base not matched to a gene. The germline V gene has CDR1 SGHRS and CDR2 YFSETQ. CDR3: CASSRTSYEQYF. The CDR3, as DNA: TGCGCCAGCAGCAGGACTAGCTACGAGCAGTACTTC.

The rearrangement joins TRBV19 to TRBJ2-1, with a possible D match to TRBD2 (5 bases). V lost 5 bases, J lost 4 bases, and 18 bases lay in between. The CDR3 covers 16 residues. The germline V gene has CDR1 LNHDA and CDR2 SQIVND (reference sequence). The CDR3 sequence: CASSPDADSSYNEQFF. In DNA form, the CDR3 reads TGTGCCAGTAGTCCCGACGCGGACTCCTCATACAATGAGCAGTTCTTC.

The count of this clone is one. The chain employs TRBV5-1 and TRBJ2-3, with a possible D match to TRBD2 (5 bases). V shed 4 bases and J shed 7 bases, with 16 bases lying between them. The CDR3 is 14 amino acids. Germline V lookup: CDR1 SGHRS, CDR2 YFSETQ. In nucleotides, the CDR3 is TGCGCCAGCAGCCCGGACTGGAAGACTTATACGCAGTATTTT. This translates into CASSPDWKTYTQYF.

The count of this clone is one. This chain links TRBV7-9 with TRBJ2-3; the D gene is possibly TRBD2 (5 bases). The CDR3 loop spans 13 amino acids. The V gene's germline CDR1 is SEHNR and CDR2 FQNEAQ (reference sequence). V lost 5 bases and J lost 6, with 12 bases in between. CDR3 sequence (DNA): TGTGCCAGCAGCCCAAATCGCGGGGATACGCAGTATTTT. This sequence encodes CASSPNRGDTQYF.

The rearrangement links TRBV6-1 to TRBJ2-3, with D perhaps matching TRBD2 (5 bases). The CDR3 has 12 residues. Trimming pared 6 bases from V and 4 bases from J, leaving 8 bases between. CDR1 and CDR2 from the germline V gene are MNHNS and SASEGT. The chain's CDR3 is CASREAPDTQYF. The CDR3 DNA sequence: TGTGCCAGCAGGGAGGCTCCAGATACGCAGTATTTT.

This chain links TRBV10-3 with TRBJ1-2; D is undetermined. V lost 6 bases and J lost 8, with 13 bases in between. Per the germline V gene, CDR1 is ENHRY and CDR2 is SYGVKD. This CDR3 spans 12 amino acids. This CDR3 is CAISPNLEGYTF. The CDR3 DNA is TGTGCCATCAGCCCGAATTTGGAGGGCTACACCTTC.

This rearrangement joins TRBV30 to TRBJ2-7; D is perhaps TRBD2 (6 bases). Trimming took 2 bases from V and 6 from J, leaving 14 bases between them. This CDR3 has 13 amino acids. Germline assignment: CDR1 GTSNPN and CDR2 SVGIG (reference sequence). CDR3 residues: CAWSIGQGGEQYF. CDR3 sequence (DNA): TGTGCCTGGAGTATTGGGCAGGGAGGCGAGCAGTACTTC. Combining the CDR3 with reference TRBV30 and TRBJ2-7 gives the whole variable domain SQTIHQWPATLVQPVGSPLSLECTVEGTSNPNLYWYRQAAGRGLQLLFYSVGIGQISSEVPQNLSASRPQDRQFILSSKKLLLSDSGFYLCAWSIGQGGEQYFGPGTRLTVT.